This is a list of T cell receptor beta chains from one sample in a study of T cells after posttransplantation cyclophosphamide. Sequencing was performed with immunoSEQ multiplex PCR; in TCRdb, only in-frame clones are kept and a portion is missing. This table has over 20,000 clones, around 98% appearing once. Specimen: naive CD4+ T cells sorted from PBMCs. The source of these receptors is a man in his fifties or sixties in good health, CMV-negative, and a related stem cell transplant donor. Both conserved end residues are part of each CDR3. Each record gives: D gene, clone size, V gene, J gene, CDR3 protein, CDR3 DNA. The D gene is left open where the match is weak. Where a row states a size, it is once, few, many or the class of an expanded clone; other rows omit it.

TRBD2	.	TRBV5-1	TRBJ2-3	CASSDRGILAGAAADTQYF	TGCGCCAGCAGCGATCGGGGAATTCTGGCGGGAGCAGCTGCAGATACGCAGTATTTT
.	.	TRBV29-1	TRBJ2-1	CSVEGAYNEQFF	TGCAGCGTTGAGGGGGCGTACAATGAGCAGTTCTTC
.	.	TRBV19	TRBJ1-4	CASRRATNEKLFF	TGTGCCAGTAGGAGGGCAACTAATGAAAAACTGTTTTTT
.	once	TRBV2	TRBJ1-5	CASTGDLGQPQHF	TGTGCCAGCACAGGGGATTTGGGTCAGCCCCAGCATTTT
.	.	TRBV7-9	TRBJ1-1	CASSLGEWAEAFF	TGTGCCAGCAGCTTAGGGGAGTGGGCTGAAGCTTTCTTT
TRBD1	.	TRBV4-3	TRBJ2-1	CASSQEVLGTGDNEQFF	TGCGCCAGCAGCCAAGAGGTTCTCGGGACAGGGGACAATGAGCAGTTCTTC
TRBD2	.	TRBV19	TRBJ2-1	CASSILPWTSGIYNEQFF	TGTGCCAGTAGTATTCTCCCTTGGACTAGCGGGATCTACAATGAGCAGTTCTTC
TRBD1	.	TRBV6-1	TRBJ1-5	CASRGGTGGQPQHF	TGTGCCAGCAGGGGAGGGACAGGGGGGCAGCCCCAGCATTTT
TRBD1	.	TRBV7-3	TRBJ2-2	CASRRQGGTGELFF	TGTGCCAGCAGGCGACAGGGCGGCACCGGGGAGCTGTTTTTT
TRBD2	.	TRBV7-9	TRBJ2-1	CANSGSGREQFF	TGTGCCAACAGCGGGAGTGGGCGTGAGCAGTTCTTC
.	.	TRBV9	TRBJ1-2	CASSVESDYGYTF	TGTGCCAGCAGCGTGGAGTCTGACTATGGCTACACCTTC
.	once	TRBV2	TRBJ2-1	CASSRARDEQFF	TGTGCCAGCAGCAGGGCCAGGGATGAGCAGTTCTTC
.	.	TRBV2	TRBJ2-7	CASSVILVYEQYF	TGTGCCAGCAGTGTAATTCTAGTCTACGAGCAGTACTTC
.	once	TRBV7-2	TRBJ1-2	CASSPGQFNYGYTF	TGTGCCAGCAGCCCCGGACAGTTTAACTATGGCTACACCTTC
TRBD2	.	TRBV10-3	TRBJ2-5	CAIRGAGGQETQYF	TGTGCCATCAGAGGGGCGGGAGGGCAAGAGACCCAGTACTTC
TRBD1	.	TRBV25-1	TRBJ1-1	CASSPTGGGTEAFF	TGTGCCAGCTCCCCAACAGGGGGCGGGACTGAAGCTTTCTTT
TRBD1	.	TRBV6-1	TRBJ2-3	CASPQSPHRGDTQYF	TGTGCCAGCCCCCAATCCCCCCACAGGGGGGATACGCAGTATTTT
.	.	TRBV7-2	TRBJ2-1	CASSLQGSYNEQFF	TGTGCCAGCAGCTTACAGGGTTCCTACAATGAGCAGTTCTTC
TRBD1	.	TRBV18	TRBJ2-7	CASSPQTGAYEQYF	TGTGCCAGCTCACCTCAGACAGGGGCCTACGAGCAGTACTTC
TRBD1	.	TRBV9	TRBJ1-2	CASSAGQGPARSGYTF	TGTGCCAGCAGCGCGGGACAGGGTCCCGCCAGGTCCGGCTACACCTTC
TRBD1	.	TRBV6-5	TRBJ2-7	CASSPGTGLHEQYF	TGTGCCAGCAGCCCCGGGACAGGGCTTCACGAGCAGTACTTC
.	.	TRBV9	TRBJ2-7	CASSVEAGSREQYF	TGTGCCAGCAGCGTAGAAGCTGGTTCACGGGAGCAGTACTTC
TRBD2	.	TRBV5-5	TRBJ2-1	CASSLNPTSGRANEQFF	TGTGCCAGCAGCCTAAATCCGACTAGCGGGAGGGCCAATGAGCAGTTCTTC
TRBD2	.	TRBV7-6	TRBJ2-1	CASSSLAGAYNEQFF	TGTGCCAGCAGCTCACTAGCGGGGGCATACAATGAGCAGTTCTTC
.	.	TRBV18	TRBJ2-3	CASSPADTQYF	TGTGCCAGCTCACCAGCGGATACGCAGTATTTT
.	.	TRBV5-1	TRBJ2-5	CASSLLVGLQETQYF	TGCGCCAGCAGCTTGTTGGTTGGCCTCCAAGAGACCCAGTACTTC
.	.	TRBV30	TRBJ2-2	CAWSPPSSELFF	TGTGCCTGGAGCCCCCCTAGCAGTGAGCTGTTTTTT
TRBD1	.	TRBV9	TRBJ1-1	CASSRTGTNAYTEAFF	TGTGCCAGCAGCCGGACAGGGACTAATGCCTACACTGAAGCTTTCTTT
.	.	TRBV5-4	TRBJ1-5	CASSLWGEPQHF	TGTGCCAGCAGCTTGTGGGGCGAGCCCCAGCATTTT
TRBD1	.	TRBV7-8	TRBJ1-1	CASSIAGPGQGNTEAFF	TGTGCCAGCAGCATAGCAGGACCGGGACAGGGGAACACTGAAGCTTTCTTT
.	.	TRBV7-9	TRBJ2-7	CASSLGGAGTQYF	TGTGCCAGCAGCTTAGGAGGGGCCGGGACTCAGTACTTC
.	few	TRBV2	TRBJ1-1	CASSPGGVGTEAFF	TGTGCCAGCAGCCCCGGGGGGGTAGGGACTGAAGCTTTCTTT
.	.	TRBV5-1	TRBJ1-1	CASSRDKAIMNTEAFF	TGCGCCAGCAGCCGGGACAAAGCAATCATGAACACTGAAGCTTTCTTT
.	.	TRBV6-5	TRBJ2-7	CASSLKSSYEQYF	TGTGCCAGCAGTTTGAAGAGCTCCTACGAGCAGTACTTC
TRBD1	.	TRBV6-6	TRBJ2-3	CASSYPPGQGADTQYF	TGTGCCAGCAGTTACCCGCCGGGACAGGGGGCAGATACGCAGTATTTT
TRBD1	.	TRBV5-5	TRBJ1-5	CASSTPGTGIQPQHF	TGTGCCAGCAGCACCCCCGGGACAGGGATTCAGCCCCAGCATTTT
.	.	TRBV5-8	TRBJ2-7	CASSPPGYTYEQYF	TGTGCCAGCAGCCCACCGGGATATACCTACGAGCAGTACTTC
.	once	TRBV19	TRBJ2-1	CASTLGAFRLREQFF	TGTGCCAGTACGTTAGGGGCCTTTCGTCTTAGGGAGCAGTTCTTC
.	.	TRBV2	TRBJ1-2	CASRDGVGYGYTF	TGTGCCAGCAGAGACGGGGTAGGCTATGGCTACACCTTC
.	.	TRBV15	TRBJ1-2	CATSRTGNINYGYTF	TGCGCCACCAGCAGAACAGGGAATATTAACTATGGCTACACCTTC
.	once	TRBV19	TRBJ2-2	CASRDSGTGELFF	TGTGCCAGTAGGGACTCAGGAACCGGGGAGCTGTTTTTT